This record concerns one TCR beta chain sequence. Per the original methods: Amplification from reference gene primers served as the basis for estimated nucleated cell counts. TCRdb's copy holds only in-frame clones and misses some; the assay was immunoSEQ multiplex PCR. D and trimming come from the DNA, and the V and J calls and clone size come from that table. The sample has approximately 74,000 clones, roughly 80% seen once. This CDR3 region has 14 residues. Germline values: CDR1 GTSNPN, CDR2 SVGIG (reference sequence). Trimming left V 4 bases short and J 12 bases short, with 23 bases between. The data derive from a study of blood T cell repertoires in COVID-19. For the study at large: Some COVID-19 samples were acute and others convalescent; all came from the United States, Italy and Spain. Nucleic acid was either cDNA or gDNA, and it came from T cells, B-cell-depleted T cells, or PBMCs.

The chain links TRBV30 to TRBJ2-3, with D tentatively TRBD2 (5 bases). Sequencing was performed on peripheral blood. This TCR was recovered from an elderly woman with active or convalescent COVID-19. The CDR3 loop reads CAWISQFGVRNQYF. The DNA for the CDR3 is TGTGCCTGGATATCTCAGTTCGGGGTCCGAAACCAGTATTTT.